Sequencing of this TCR beta chain was carried out in a study of cytomegalovirus exposure and HLA in healthy donors. Researchers ran the PCR with 60 Vbeta and 13 Jbeta primers. Measured with immunoSEQ multiplex PCR; TCRdb has only the in-frame clones, and not every one. The table includes more than 95,000 clones, 60% to 80% detected once. Germline V gene lookup returns CDR1 KGHSH and CDR2 LQKENI. This CDR3 has 14 residues. The junction had 4 bases not matched to a gene; V was cut back by 6 bases and J by 1 base. This clonotype was sampled from a woman in her forties or fifties in good health and CMV-seronegative. This chain joins TRBV18 and TRBJ2-5; 8 bases are a match to TRBD1. Sequencing used PBMCs. CDR3 sequence (DNA): TGTGCCAGCTCGCGGACAGGGCCCCAAGAGACCCAGTACTTC. Its protein is CASSRTGPQETQYF. Drawing the rest from reference TRBV18 and TRBJ2-5, the complete variable domain is NAGVMQNPRHLVRRRGQEARLRCSPMKGHSHVYWYRQLPEEGLKFMVYLQKENIIDESGMPKERFSAEFPKEGPSILRIQQVVRGDSAAYFCASSRTGPQETQYFGPGTRLLVL.